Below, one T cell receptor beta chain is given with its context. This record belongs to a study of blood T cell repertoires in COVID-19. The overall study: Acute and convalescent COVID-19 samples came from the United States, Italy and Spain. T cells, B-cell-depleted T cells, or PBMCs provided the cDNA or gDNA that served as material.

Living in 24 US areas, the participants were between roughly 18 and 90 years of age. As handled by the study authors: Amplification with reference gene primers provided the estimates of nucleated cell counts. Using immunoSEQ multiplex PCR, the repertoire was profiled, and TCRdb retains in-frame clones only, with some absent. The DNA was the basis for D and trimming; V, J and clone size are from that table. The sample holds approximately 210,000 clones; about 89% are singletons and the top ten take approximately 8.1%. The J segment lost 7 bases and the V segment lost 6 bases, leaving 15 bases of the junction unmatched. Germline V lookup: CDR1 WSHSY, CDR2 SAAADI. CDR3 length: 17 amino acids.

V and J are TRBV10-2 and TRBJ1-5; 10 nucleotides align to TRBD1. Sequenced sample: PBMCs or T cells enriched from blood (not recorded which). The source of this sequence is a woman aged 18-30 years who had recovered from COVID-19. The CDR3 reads CASSMTGTGVQRQPQHF. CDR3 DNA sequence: TGCGCCAGCAGCATGACCGGGACAGGGGTTCAGCGACAGCCCCAGCATTTT.